This T cell receptor (beta chain) derives from a study of blood T cell repertoires in COVID-19. Study as a whole: The United States, Italy and Spain provided the acute and convalescent COVID-19 samples. The analysed material was cDNA or gDNA that came from T cells, B-cell-depleted T cells, or PBMCs.

The CDR3 is 16 residues long. CDR1 and CDR2 (germline): LGHNA, YNFKEQ. After removal of 1 base from V and 4 bases from J, the junction contained 4 bases not matched to a gene. This clone was recorded only once. Per the authors' pipeline: For nucleated cells, counts were estimated from reference gene primer amplification. Libraries were prepared by immunoSEQ multiplex PCR; TCRdb keeps only in-frame clonotypes and omits some of them. V, J and clone size were drawn from that table, and D and trimming were deduced from the DNA. The data show around 71,000 clones, approximately 80% seen once. Seattle's enrolled individuals joined amid active infection and were then monitored longitudinally.

The origin of this receptor is a man younger than 40 with COVID-19, enrolled during active disease. The V gene is TRBV4-2, the J gene TRBJ1-2; 12 bases map to TRBD1. The sequenced material came from peripheral blood. The CDR3 DNA sequence: TGTGCCAGCAGCCAAGCTGGGACAGGGGGCTTCTATGGCTACACCTTC. The encoded protein is CASSQAGTGGFYGYTF.